The TCR beta chain under discussion was sequenced for a study of blood T cell repertoires in COVID-19. The germline V gene encodes CDR1 SGHRS and CDR2 YFSETQ. The V and J ends lost 2 bases and 3 bases respectively, with 6 bases between them. This CDR3 is built from 12 residues. The data were produced by immunoSEQ multiplex PCR, yet TCRdb's version contains in-frame clones alone and is incomplete. The sample yields about 170,000 clones, roughly 90% seen once. The TCR originated in a man aged 25-40 years with COVID-19, enrolled during active disease. V and J are TRBV5-1 and TRBJ2-7, with D unresolved. The sequencing sample was made of peripheral blood. CDR3 sequence (DNA): TGCGCCAGCAGCTTACAACACTACGAGCAGTACTTC. Translation: CASSLQHYEQYF. The variable domain in full, completed from reference TRBV5-1 and TRBJ2-7, reads KAGVTQTPRYLIKTRGQQVTLSCSPISGHRSVSWYQQTPGQGLQFLFEYFSETQRNKGNFPGRFSGRQFSNSRSEMNVSTLELGDSALYLCASSLQHYEQYFGPGTRLTVT.